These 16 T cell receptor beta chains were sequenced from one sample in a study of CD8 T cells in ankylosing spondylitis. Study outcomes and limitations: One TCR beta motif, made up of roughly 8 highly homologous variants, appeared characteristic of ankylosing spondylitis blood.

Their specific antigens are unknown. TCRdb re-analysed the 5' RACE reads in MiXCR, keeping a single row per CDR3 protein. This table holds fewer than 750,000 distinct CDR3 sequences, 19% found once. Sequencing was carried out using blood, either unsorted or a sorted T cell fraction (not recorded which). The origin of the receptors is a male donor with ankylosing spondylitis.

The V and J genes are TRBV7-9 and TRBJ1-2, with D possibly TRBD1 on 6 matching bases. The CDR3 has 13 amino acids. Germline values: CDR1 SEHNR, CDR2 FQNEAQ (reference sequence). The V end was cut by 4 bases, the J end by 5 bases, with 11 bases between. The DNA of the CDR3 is TGTGCCAGCAGCTGGGACACAATTTATGGCTACACCTTC. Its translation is CASSWDTIYGYTF. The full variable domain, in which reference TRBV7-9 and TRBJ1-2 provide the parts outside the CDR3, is DTGVSQNPRHKITKRGQNVTFRCDPISEHNRLYWYRQTLGQGPEFLTYFQNEAQLEKSRLLSDRFSAERPKGSFSTLEIQRTEQGDSAMYLCASSWDTIYGYTFGSGTRLTVV.

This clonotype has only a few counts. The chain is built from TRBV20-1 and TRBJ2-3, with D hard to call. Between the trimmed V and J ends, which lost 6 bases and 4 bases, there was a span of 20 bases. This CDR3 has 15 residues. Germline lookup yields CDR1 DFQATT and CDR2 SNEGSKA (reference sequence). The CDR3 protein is CSADEMSKIADTQYF. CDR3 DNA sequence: TGCAGTGCCGACGAAATGTCCAAAATCGCAGATACGCAGTATTTT.

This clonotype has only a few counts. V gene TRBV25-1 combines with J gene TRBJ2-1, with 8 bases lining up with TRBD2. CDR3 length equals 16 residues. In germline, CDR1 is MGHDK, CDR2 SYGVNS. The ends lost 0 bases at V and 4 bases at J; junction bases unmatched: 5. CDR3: CASSEYAGGWYNEQFF. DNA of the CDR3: TGTGCCAGCAGTGAATACGCGGGGGGTTGGTACAATGAGCAGTTCTTC.

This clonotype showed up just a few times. CDR3 loop: CSVAFVGGYNEQFF. CDR3 DNA sequence: TGCAGCGTTGCATTTGTGGGAGGGTACAATGAGCAGTTCTTC. The chain is built from TRBV29-1 and TRBJ2-1; 7 positions agree with TRBD2. The CDR3 spans 14 residues. Germline V lookup: CDR1 SQVTM, CDR2 ANQGSEA. The J segment lost 4 bases and the V segment lost 4 bases, leaving 7 bases of the junction unmatched.

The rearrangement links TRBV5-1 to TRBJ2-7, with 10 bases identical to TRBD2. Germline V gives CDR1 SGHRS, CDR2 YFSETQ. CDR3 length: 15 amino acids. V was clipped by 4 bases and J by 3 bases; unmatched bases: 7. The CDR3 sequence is CASSKGTSDYYEQYF. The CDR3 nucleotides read TGCGCCAGCAGCAAAGGGACTAGCGATTACTACGAGCAGTACTTC.

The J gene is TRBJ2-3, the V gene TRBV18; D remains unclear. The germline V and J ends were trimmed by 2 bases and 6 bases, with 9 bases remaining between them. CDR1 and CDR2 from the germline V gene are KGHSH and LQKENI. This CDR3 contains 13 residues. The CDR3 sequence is CASSPDSGDTQYF. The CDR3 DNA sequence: TGTGCCAGCTCACCAGATTCCGGGGATACGCAGTATTTT.

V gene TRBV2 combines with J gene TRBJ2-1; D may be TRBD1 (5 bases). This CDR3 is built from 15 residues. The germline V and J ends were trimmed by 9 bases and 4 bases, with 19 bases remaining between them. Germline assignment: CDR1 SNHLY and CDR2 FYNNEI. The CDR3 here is CARLDQDKAYNEQFF. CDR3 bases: TGTGCCAGATTAGACCAGGACAAGGCTTACAATGAGCAGTTCTTC.

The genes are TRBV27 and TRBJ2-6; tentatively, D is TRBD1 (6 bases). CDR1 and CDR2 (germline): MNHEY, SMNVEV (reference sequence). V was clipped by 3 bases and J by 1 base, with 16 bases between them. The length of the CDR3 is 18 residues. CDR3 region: CASSFYTGRRSGANVLTF. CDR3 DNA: TGTGCCAGCAGTTTTTACACAGGGAGACGGTCTGGGGCCAACGTCCTGACTTTC.

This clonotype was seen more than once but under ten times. CDR3 region: CASRRGLAGQETQYF. The CDR3 DNA follows: TGCGCCAGCAGGCGGGGACTAGCGGGTCAAGAGACCCAGTACTTC. The V gene is TRBV5-1, the J gene TRBJ2-5, with 12 bases matching TRBD2. The J segment lost 2 bases and the V segment lost 5 bases, leaving 4 bases of the junction unmatched. CDR1 and CDR2 from the germline V gene are SGHRS and YFSETQ. This CDR3 contains 15 residues.

The CDR3 nucleotides read TGTGCCAGCAGCAGGCAGGGGGCAAACTACGAGCAGTACTTC. Its translation: CASSRQGANYEQYF. J is TRBJ2-7 and V is TRBV11-2; TRBD1 matches at 8 bases. This CDR3 region has 14 residues. Looked up from germline, CDR1 is SGHAT and CDR2 is FQNNGV. Unmatched junction bases numbered 6, after V lost 5 bases and J lost 3 bases.

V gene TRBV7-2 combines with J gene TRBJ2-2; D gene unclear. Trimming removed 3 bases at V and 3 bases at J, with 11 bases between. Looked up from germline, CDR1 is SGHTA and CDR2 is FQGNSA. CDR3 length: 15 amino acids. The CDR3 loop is CASSFPSAYTGELFF. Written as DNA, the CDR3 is TGTGCCAGCAGCTTCCCCTCCGCCTACACCGGGGAGCTGTTTTTT.

The CDR3 nucleotides are TGTGCCAGCAGTCCCTTGGGACAGGGGGCGACTAACTATGGCTACACCTTC. It is translated as CASSPLGQGATNYGYTF. The J gene is TRBJ1-2, the V gene TRBV2; TRBD1 matches at 12 bases. The CDR3 has 17 amino acids. Unmatched junction bases numbered 7, after V lost 5 bases and J lost 0 bases. Germline V CDR1 and CDR2: SNHLY, FYNNEI.

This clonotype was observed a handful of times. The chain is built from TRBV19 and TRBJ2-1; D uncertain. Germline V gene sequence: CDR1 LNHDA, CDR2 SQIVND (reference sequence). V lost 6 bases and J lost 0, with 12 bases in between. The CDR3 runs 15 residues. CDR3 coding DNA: TGTGCCAGTAGATCACAGAAGAGCTCCTACAATGAGCAGTTCTTC. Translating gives CASRSQKSSYNEQFF.

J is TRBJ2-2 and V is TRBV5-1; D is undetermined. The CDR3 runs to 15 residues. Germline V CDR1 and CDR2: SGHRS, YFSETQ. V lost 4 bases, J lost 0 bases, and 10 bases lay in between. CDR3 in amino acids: CASSKPSANTGELFF. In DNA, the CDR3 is TGCGCCAGCAGCAAACCCTCAGCGAACACCGGGGAGCTGTTTTTT.

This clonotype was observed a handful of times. CDR3: CSANTPMANTEAFF. In DNA form, the CDR3 reads TGCAGTGCTAATACCCCGATGGCGAACACTGAAGCTTTCTTT. The V gene is TRBV20-1, the J gene TRBJ1-1, with D unclear. This CDR3 has 14 residues. The germline V and J ends were trimmed by 4 bases and 1 base, with 13 bases remaining between them. CDR1 DFQATT and CDR2 SNEGSKA come from the germline V gene (reference sequence).

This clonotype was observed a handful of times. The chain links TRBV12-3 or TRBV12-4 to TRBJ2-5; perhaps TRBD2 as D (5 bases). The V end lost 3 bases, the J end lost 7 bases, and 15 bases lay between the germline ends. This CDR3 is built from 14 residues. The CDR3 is CASSFILLGGTQYF. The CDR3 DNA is TGTGCCAGCAGTTTTATTTTACTAGGAGGGACCCAGTACTTC.